The present TCR beta chain was sequenced within a study of T cells after yellow fever vaccination. Study outcomes and limitations: Clones from primary vaccination mostly reappeared after the booster (roughly 97% CD4, just over 85% CD8). Of the clonotypes, a small share occurred in both CD4 and CD8 compartments.

Germline CDR1 is SGHVS and CDR2 is FNYEAQ. J was trimmed by 4 bases and V by 5 bases; bases with no gene match: 9. This CDR3 contains 17 residues. With regard to this clonotype: Its antigen is currently unknown.

TCRdb re-called the 5' RACE reads with MiXCR, one entry per CDR3 protein. The sample shows 500,000 to 650,000 distinct CDR3 sequences, more than 9% of them seen only once. This receptor was identified in a man aged 25 to 40 who received the YFV17D yellow fever vaccine. The V call is TRBV7-6, the J call TRBJ2-7; TRBD2 matches 15 bases. The specimen was PBMCs, collected on the day of the yellow fever booster vaccination. Here the CDR3 reads CASSVTGLAGGRYEQYF. CDR3 DNA sequence: TGTGCCAGCAGCGTAACGGGACTAGCGGGAGGAAGATACGAGCAGTACTTC.